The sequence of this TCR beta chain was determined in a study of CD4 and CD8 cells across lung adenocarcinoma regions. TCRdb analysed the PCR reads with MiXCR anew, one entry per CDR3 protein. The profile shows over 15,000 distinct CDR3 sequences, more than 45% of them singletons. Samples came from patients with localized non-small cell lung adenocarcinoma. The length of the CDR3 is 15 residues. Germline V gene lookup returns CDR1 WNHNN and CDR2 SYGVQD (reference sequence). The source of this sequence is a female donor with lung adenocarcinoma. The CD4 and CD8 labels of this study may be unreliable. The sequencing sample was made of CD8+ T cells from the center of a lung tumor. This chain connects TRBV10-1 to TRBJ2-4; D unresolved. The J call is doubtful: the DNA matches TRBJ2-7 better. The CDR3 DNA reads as TGCGCCAGCAGTTCTACAAGGCCTAGCTCCTACGAGCAGTACTTC. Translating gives CASSSTRPSSYEQYF.